Each of the 14 T cell receptor beta chains below was sequenced from the same sample in a study of T cells after yellow fever vaccination. One entry per CDR3 protein, called by TCRdb with MiXCR from the 5' RACE reads. The data show approximately 260,000 distinct CDR3 sequences, about 5.2% seen once. The sequences come from CD4+ T cells sorted from PBMCs, collected on the day of the yellow fever booster vaccination. These receptors were obtained from a man younger than 35 who received the YFV17D yellow fever vaccine.

The chain combines TRBV7-2 with TRBJ1-2; D call uncertain. Germline values: CDR1 SGHTA, CDR2 FQGNSA. The CDR3 loop spans 13 amino acids. The V end lost 5 bases, the J end lost 8 bases, and 15 bases lay between the germline ends. CDR3 in DNA: TGTGCCAGCAGCCCCTTTATGGGCGGCGGCTACACCTTC. The encoded protein is CASSPFMGGGYTF.

This clonotype was observed at least ten times. One end of the junction varies from germline; a read error may be responsible. This chain uses TRBV7-8 with TRBJ1-1; maybe TRBD1 (6 bases). Germline values: CDR1 SGHVS, CDR2 FQNEAQ. The CDR3 spans 13 residues. The CDR3 DNA sequence: TGTGCCAGCACCTTAAGGGGGGCCACTGAAGCTTTCTTT. Its translation: CASTLRGATEAFF.

This clonotype was detected a few times. This rearrangement joins TRBV7-9 to TRBJ2-5, with D possibly TRBD2 on 6 matching bases. The CDR3 totals 18 residues. Trimming shortened V by 5 bases and J by 5 bases, and 27 bases separated the two germline ends. Germline V gives CDR1 SEHNR, CDR2 FQNEAQ (reference sequence). CDR3 amino acids: CASSRGSRSSGRVETQYF. As DNA, the CDR3 is TGTGCCAGCAGCCGGGGAAGTCGGTCGTCCGGGAGAGTGGAGACCCAGTACTTC.

V gene TRBV7-2 combines with J gene TRBJ2-1; possibly TRBD1 for D (6 bases). Germline V gives CDR1 SGHTA, CDR2 FQGNSA. CDR3 length: 15 amino acids. Deletions cut 3 bases from V and 5 bases from J, with 14 bases between. CDR3 protein: CASSFKPNRDNEQFF. In nucleotides, the CDR3 is TGTGCCAGCAGCTTTAAACCTAACAGGGACAATGAGCAGTTCTTC.

This clonotype was found a few times. This rearrangement joins TRBV20-1 to TRBJ1-2; 12 nucleotides align to TRBD1. J gave up 7 bases and V 3 bases, and 6 bases lay outside the gene matches. Looked up from germline, CDR1 is DFQATT and CDR2 is SNEGSKA (reference sequence). The CDR3 is 14 residues long. The CDR3 sequence is CSASPGTGGPGYTF. The CDR3 nucleotides are TGCAGTGCTAGCCCCGGGACAGGGGGCCCTGGCTACACCTTC.

The chain combines TRBV9 with TRBJ1-5, with D possibly being TRBD1 (5 bases). With 1 base removed from V and 1 base from J, the gap between germline ends came to 12 bases. This CDR3 comprises 16 residues. CDR1 is SGDLS and CDR2 is YYNGEE in the germline V gene. The CDR3 is CASSVSGTASNQPQHF. The CDR3 DNA reads as TGTGCCAGCAGCGTATCCGGGACCGCAAGCAATCAGCCCCAGCATTTT.

This clonotype was seen more than once but under ten times. V and J are TRBV30 and TRBJ2-1; 7 bases are shared with TRBD1. Unmatched junction bases numbered 5, after V lost 4 bases and J lost 5 bases. This CDR3 contains 13 residues. The germline V gene has CDR1 GTSNPN and CDR2 SVGIG (reference sequence). The CDR3 sequence is CAWKRGRHNEQFF. CDR3 in DNA: TGTGCCTGGAAGAGGGGGCGGCACAATGAGCAGTTCTTC.

This clonotype was detected only a few times. The rearrangement uses TRBV7-4 and TRBJ2-3; 10 positions match TRBD2. The CDR3 contains 16 residues. Per the germline V gene, CDR1 is SGHVT and CDR2 is SQSDAQ. V was clipped by 6 bases and J by 1 base; unmatched bases: 7. The CDR3 is CASRNLAGERTDTQYF. The DNA of the CDR3 is TGTGCCAGCAGGAACCTAGCGGGGGAGCGCACAGATACGCAGTATTTT.

This clonotype was detected many times. The chain is built from TRBV6-2 or TRBV6-3 and TRBJ2-3; no definite D call. From germline, CDR1 is MNHEY and CDR2 SVGEGT. Trimming removed 2 bases from V and 1 base from J, with 7 bases in between. This CDR3 is built from 14 residues. The CDR3 DNA reads TGTGCCAGCAGTTACACCCCCGGCACAGATACGCAGTATTTT. It yields the protein CASSYTPGTDTQYF.

This clonotype was detected a few times. The chain recombines TRBV28 with TRBJ2-3, with 11 nucleotides matching TRBD2. Per germline, CDR1 MDHEN and CDR2 SYDVKM. CDR3 length: 15 residues. Germline trimming cut 2 bases from V and 7 bases from J; bases unmatched to any gene: 5. CDR3 sequence reads: CASSLTSGGVYTQYF. The CDR3, as DNA: TGTGCCAGCAGTTTAACTAGCGGGGGTGTTTATACGCAGTATTTT. The full variable domain, with the rest looked up from reference TRBV28 and TRBJ2-3, is DVKVTQSSRYLVKRTGEKVFLECVQDMDHENMFWYRQDPGLGLRLIYFSYDVKMKEKGDIPEGYSVSREKKERFSLILESASTNQTSMYLCASSLTSGGVYTQYFGPGTRLTVL.

This clonotype was detected a few times. V gene TRBV5-6 combines with J gene TRBJ1-2; 10 bases are shared with TRBD1. The CDR3 length is 15 residues. Unmatched junction bases numbered 9, after V lost 2 bases and J lost 8 bases. The germline V gene has CDR1 SGHDT and CDR2 YYEEEE. The CDR3 protein is CASSFPGQGRGGYTF. The CDR3 DNA follows: TGTGCCAGCAGCTTCCCGGGACAGGGGCGGGGAGGCTACACCTTC.

The V and J genes are TRBV5-1 and TRBJ1-6; 8 nucleotides match TRBD1. V shed 4 bases, J shed 6 bases, and the junction held 12 bases outside the gene matches. Germline CDR1 and CDR2: SGHRS and YFSETQ. CDR3 length: 17 amino acids. The CDR3 loop is CASSPGPRGQANSPLHF. CDR3 bases: TGCGCCAGCAGCCCCGGTCCCCGGGGACAGGCTAATTCACCCCTCCACTTT.

There are many counts of this clonotype. The chain joins TRBV5-5 to TRBJ1-4, with 7 nucleotides matching TRBD1. This CDR3 has 18 residues. Per germline, CDR1 SGHKS and CDR2 YYEKEE (reference sequence). J was trimmed by 0 bases and V by 0 bases; bases with no gene match: 8. In DNA form, the CDR3 reads TGTGCCAGCAGCTTGGAGGGACAGTACCTTGCAACTAATGAAAAACTGTTTTTT. Translating gives CASSLEGQYLATNEKLFF.

This clonotype was seen only a few times. V is TRBV5-1 and J is TRBJ2-3; 9 bases align to TRBD2. CDR3 length equals 15 residues. Per the germline V gene, CDR1 is SGHRS and CDR2 is YFSETQ. Unmatched junction bases numbered 3, after V lost 3 bases and J lost 1 base. The CDR3 region is CASSSGTSRTDTQYF. The CDR3, as DNA: TGCGCCAGCAGCTCCGGGACTAGCCGCACAGATACGCAGTATTTT.